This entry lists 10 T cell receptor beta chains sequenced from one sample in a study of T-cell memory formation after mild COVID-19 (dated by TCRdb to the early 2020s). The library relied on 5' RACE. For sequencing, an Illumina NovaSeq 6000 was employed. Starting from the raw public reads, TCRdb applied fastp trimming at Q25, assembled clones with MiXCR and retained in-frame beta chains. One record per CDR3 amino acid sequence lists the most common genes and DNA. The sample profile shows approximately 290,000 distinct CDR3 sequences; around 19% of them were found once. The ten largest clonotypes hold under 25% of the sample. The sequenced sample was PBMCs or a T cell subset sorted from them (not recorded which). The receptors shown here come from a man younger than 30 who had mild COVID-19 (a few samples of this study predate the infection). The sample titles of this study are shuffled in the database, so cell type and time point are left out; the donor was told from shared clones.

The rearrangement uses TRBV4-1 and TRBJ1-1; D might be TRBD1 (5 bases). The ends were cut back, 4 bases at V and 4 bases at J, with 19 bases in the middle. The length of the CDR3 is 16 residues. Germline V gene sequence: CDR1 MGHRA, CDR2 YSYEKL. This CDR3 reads CASSRPGQGRSTEAFF. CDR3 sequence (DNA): TGCGCCAGCAGCCGCCCCGGGCAGGGTCGGAGCACTGAAGCTTTCTTT.

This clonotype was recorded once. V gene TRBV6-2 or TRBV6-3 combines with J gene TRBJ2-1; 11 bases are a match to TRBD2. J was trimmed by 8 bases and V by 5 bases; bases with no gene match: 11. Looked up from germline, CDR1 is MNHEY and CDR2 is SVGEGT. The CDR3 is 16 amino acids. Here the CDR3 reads CASSTLAGGLGDEQFF. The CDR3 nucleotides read TGTGCCAGCAGTACCTTAGCGGGGGGGCTGGGGGATGAGCAGTTCTTC.

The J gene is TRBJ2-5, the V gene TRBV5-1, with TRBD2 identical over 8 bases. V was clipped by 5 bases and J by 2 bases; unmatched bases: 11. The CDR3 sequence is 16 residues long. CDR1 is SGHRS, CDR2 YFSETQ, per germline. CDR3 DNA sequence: TGCGCCAGCAGACTGTCCCCAGCGGGGGATCAAGAGACCCAGTACTTC. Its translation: CASRLSPAGDQETQYF.

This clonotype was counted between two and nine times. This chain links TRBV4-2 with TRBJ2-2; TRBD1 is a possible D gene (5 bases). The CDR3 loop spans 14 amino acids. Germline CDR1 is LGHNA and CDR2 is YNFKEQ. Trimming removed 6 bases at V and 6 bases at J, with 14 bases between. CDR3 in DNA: TGTGCCAGCAGTCCGACAGACTCCCCCGGGGAGCTGTTTTTT. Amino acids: CASSPTDSPGELFF.

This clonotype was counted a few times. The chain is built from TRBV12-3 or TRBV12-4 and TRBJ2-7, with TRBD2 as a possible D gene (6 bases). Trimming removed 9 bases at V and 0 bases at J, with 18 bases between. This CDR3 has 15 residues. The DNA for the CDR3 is TGTGCCAGTCGCCCCCGGGGGACCTACTCCTACGAGCAGTACTTC. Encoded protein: CASRPRGTYSYEQYF.

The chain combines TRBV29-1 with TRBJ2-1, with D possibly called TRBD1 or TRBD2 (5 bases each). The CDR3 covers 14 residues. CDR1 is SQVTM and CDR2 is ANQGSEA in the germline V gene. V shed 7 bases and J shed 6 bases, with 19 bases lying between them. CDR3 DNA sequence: TGCAGCGACCGGATACAGACGGGGCCCAATGAGCAGTTCTTC. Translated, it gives CSDRIQTGPNEQFF.

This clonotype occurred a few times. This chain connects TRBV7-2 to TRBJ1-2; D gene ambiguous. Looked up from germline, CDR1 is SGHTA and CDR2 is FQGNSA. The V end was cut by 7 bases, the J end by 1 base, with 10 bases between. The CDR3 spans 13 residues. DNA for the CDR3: TGTGCCAGCAACTTGGGCGTTAACTATGGCTACACCTTC. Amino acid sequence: CASNLGVNYGYTF.

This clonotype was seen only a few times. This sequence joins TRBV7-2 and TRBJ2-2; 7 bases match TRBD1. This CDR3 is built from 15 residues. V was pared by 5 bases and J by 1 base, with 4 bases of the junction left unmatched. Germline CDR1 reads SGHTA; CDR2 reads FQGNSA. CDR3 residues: CASSIRTGNTGELFF. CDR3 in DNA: TGTGCCAGCAGCATCCGGACAGGGAACACCGGGGAGCTGTTTTTT.

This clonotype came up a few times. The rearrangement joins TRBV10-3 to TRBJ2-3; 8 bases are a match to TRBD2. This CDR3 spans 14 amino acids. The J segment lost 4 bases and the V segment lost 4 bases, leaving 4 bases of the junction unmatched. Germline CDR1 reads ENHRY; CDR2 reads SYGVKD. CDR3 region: CAISVGLAPDTQYF. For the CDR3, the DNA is TGTGCCATCAGTGTTGGACTAGCTCCAGATACGCAGTATTTT.

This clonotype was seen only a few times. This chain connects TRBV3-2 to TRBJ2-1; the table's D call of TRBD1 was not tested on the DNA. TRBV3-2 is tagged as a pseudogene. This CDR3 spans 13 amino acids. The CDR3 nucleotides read TGTGCCAGCAGCCGGGGGGCTTCGGATGAGCAGTTCTTC. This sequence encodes CASSRGASDEQFF.